This is a list of T cell receptor beta chains from one sample in a study of graft-versus-host responses after intestinal transplantation. The antigens these receptors bind are not known. Profiling relied on immunoSEQ multiplex PCR, and the TCRdb table lists in-frame clones only, not all of them. The repertoire holds about 73,000 clones, with around 89% as singletons. Material: unstimulated CD8+ T cells sorted from spleen or lymph node cells, obtained before transplant. Every receptor here comes from a human donor who was the organ donor for an intestinal transplant. The CDR3 runs from the conserved cysteine through the conserved F or W. The D gene is left open where the match is weak. Clone size, where shown, is once, few, many, or a class for clones that have expanded.

>.|17|TRBJ1-1|TRBD1|TRBV4-1
CASSQPKYRGQNTEAFF
TGCGCCAGCAGCCAACCAAAATACAGGGGACAGAACACTGAAGCTTTCTTT
>.|14|TRBJ1-1|TRBD1|TRBV5-1
CASSFNRGHTEAFF
TGCGCCAGCAGCTTCAACAGGGGGCACACTGAAGCTTTCTTT
>few|13|TRBJ1-5|.|TRBV10-3
CAIGPRVGQPQHF
TGTGCCATCGGACCCAGGGTTGGTCAGCCCCAGCATTTT
>.|15|TRBJ2-1|TRBD1|TRBV25-1
CASSERGQGYNEQFF
TGTGCCAGCAGTGAAAGGGGACAGGGCTACAATGAGCAGTTCTTC
>.|13|TRBJ2-5|.|TRBV29-1
CSVDNPSDQTQYF
TGCAGCGTTGATAATCCTAGCGATCAGACCCAGTACTTC
>once|14|TRBJ1-1|.|TRBV6-5
CASRQGQTNTEAFF
TGTGCCAGCAGACAAGGACAGACGAACACTGAAGCTTTCTTT
>.|14|TRBJ2-1|.|TRBV4-1
CASSHPPASSEQFF
TGCGCCAGCAGCCACCCACCCGCTAGCAGTGAGCAGTTCTTC
>.|14|TRBJ1-4|.|TRBV7-6
CASSLAPENEKLFF
TGTGCCAGCAGCTTAGCGCCCGAGAATGAAAAACTGTTTTTT
>.|15|TRBJ2-3|TRBD2|TRBV6-5
CASSAGTSGTDTQYF
TGTGCCAGCAGCGCCGGGACTAGCGGAACAGATACGCAGTATTTT
>.|20|TRBJ2-2|TRBD1|TRBV28
CASSLWGGHRGYWSTGEMFF
TGTGCCAGCAGTTTATGGGGGGGTCACAGGGGGTATTGGAGCACCGGGGAGATGTTTTTT
>.|15|TRBJ2-5|TRBD1|TRBV5-4
CASSPRTGEWETQYF
TGTGCCAGCAGTCCTCGGACAGGGGAGTGGGAGACCCAGTACTTC
>.|15|TRBJ2-1|TRBD2|TRBV27
CASSLIAGSYNEQFF
TGTGCCAGCAGTTTAATAGCGGGGAGCTACAATGAGCAGTTCTTC
>.|15|TRBJ2-5|TRBD1|TRBV28
CASRTGTGDAETQYF
TGTGCCAGCAGAACTGGGACAGGGGACGCAGAGACCCAGTACTTC
>.|13|TRBJ1-2|TRBD1|TRBV6-5
CASSYAGGPHSTF
TGTGCCAGCAGTTACGCAGGGGGACCCCATTCCACCTTC
>.|14|TRBJ1-2|.|TRBV5-6
CASSFLTVNYGYTF
TGTGCCAGCAGCTTTTTGACAGTAAACTATGGCTACACCTTC
>.|13|TRBJ1-1|TRBD1|TRBV5-1
CASSSGQGHEAFF
TGCGCCAGCAGCTCCGGACAGGGCCATGAAGCTTTCTTT
>.|16|TRBJ1-6|.|TRBV4-3
CASSQDRSGTNSPLHF
TGCGCCAGCAGCCAAGATAGATCGGGAACAAATTCACCCCTCCACTTT
>.|15|TRBJ1-6|TRBD1|TRBV6-4
CASTEGTGGGSPLHF
TGTGCCAGCACCGAAGGGACAGGGGGCGGATCACCCCTCCACTTT
>.|15|TRBJ1-1|.|TRBV5-1
CASSLQQGTATEAFF
TGCGCCAGCAGCTTACAACAGGGTACAGCCACTGAAGCTTTCTTT
>.|16|TRBJ1-3|.|TRBV4-2
CASSQLTGSSGNTIYF
TGTGCCAGCAGCCAATTGACAGGCTCCTCTGGAAACACCATATATTTT
>.|15|TRBJ1-5|.|TRBV5-6
CASSLGLSSNQPQHF
TGTGCCAGCAGCCTGGGACTTAGTAGCAATCAGCCCCAGCATTTT
>.|13|TRBJ1-1|TRBD1|TRBV28
CATYRGSRFRAFF
TGTGCCACCTACAGGGGCAGCCGTTTTAGGGCTTTCTTT
>.|16|TRBJ1-5|.|TRBV7-9
CASSPAGLNSNQPQHF
TGTGCCAGCAGCCCCGCGGGACTCAATAGCAATCAGCCCCAGCATTTT
>.|16|TRBJ1-3|TRBD1|TRBV6-5
CASSLTTGGAGNTIYF
TGTGCCAGCAGTTTGACTACAGGGGGCGCTGGAAACACCATATATTTT
>.|14|TRBJ1-6|TRBD1|TRBV13
CASSSDRDNSPLHF
TGTGCCAGCAGCTCCGACAGGGATAATTCACCCCTCCACTTT
>.|14|TRBJ2-4|.|TRBV27
CASTSGLAKNIQYF
TGTGCCAGCACCTCGGGACTAGCCAAAAACATTCAGTACTTC
>.|14|TRBJ1-5|.|TRBV10-2
CASSEGQGGQPQHF
TGCGCCAGCAGTGAAGGTCAGGGTGGTCAGCCCCAGCATTTT
>.|12|TRBJ2-1|TRBD2|TRBV25-1
CASGVAGGEQFF
TGTGCCAGCGGGGTAGCGGGGGGGGAGCAGTTCTTC
>.|16|TRBJ2-1|.|TRBV4-3
CASSQDRDMSYNEQFF
TGCGCCAGCAGCCAAGATAGGGACATGTCCTACAATGAGCAGTTCTTC
>.|15|TRBJ2-1|TRBD2|TRBV4-3
CASSSKPGGYNEQFF
TGCGCCAGCAGCTCTAAACCCGGGGGGTACAATGAGCAGTTCTTC
>.|19|TRBJ2-1|TRBD2|TRBV7-9
CASSLTGIRAGGSNNEQFF
TGTGCCAGCAGCTTAACCGGTATTAGGGCGGGGGGATCAAACAATGAGCAGTTCTTC
>.|18|TRBJ2-5|TRBD2|TRBV4-3
CASSQGPGLAGGLETQYF
TGCGCCAGCAGCCAAGGTCCCGGACTAGCGGGGGGGCTAGAGACCCAGTACTTC
>.|15|TRBJ1-3|TRBD1|TRBV28
CASSLTGGAGNTIYF
TGTGCCAGCAGTTTAACAGGGGGCGCTGGAAACACCATATATTTT
>.|18|TRBJ1-2|.|TRBV4-1
CASSQGGLRGPNYYGYTF
TGCGCCAGCAGCCAAGGGGGGCTGAGAGGGCCGAACTACTATGGCTACACCTTC
>.|14|TRBJ2-1|.|TRBV18
CASSPPQGYNEQFF
TGTGCCAGCTCACCCCCACAGGGCTACAATGAGCAGTTCTTC
>.|13|TRBJ2-5|TRBD2|TRBV7-9
CASTGGNRETQYF
TGTGCCAGTACGGGGGGGAATCGGGAGACCCAGTACTTC
>few|14|TRBJ2-2|.|TRBV28
CASSLTVDGGELFF
TGTGCCAGCAGTCTGACAGTAGACGGCGGGGAGCTGTTTTTT
>.|14|TRBJ1-4|TRBD1|TRBV28
CATSDRGQSEKLFF
TGTGCCACTTCGGACAGGGGGCAGTCTGAAAAACTGTTTTTT
>.|20|TRBJ1-3|TRBD1|TRBV15
CATTRSVAPGQGGSGNTIYF
TGTGCCACCACTCGTAGTGTTGCTCCGGGACAGGGGGGGTCTGGAAACACCATATATTTT